This T cell receptor (beta chain) is drawn from a study of T cells in Graves' hyperthyroidism and ophthalmopathy. TCR beta CDR3 sequences were amplified from RNA transcripts. The study used the HTBI primer set for a first-round RT-PCR of the TCR CDR3. Each CDR3 protein is one row after TCRdb ran MiXCR on the multiplex PCR reads. The repertoire holds more than 350,000 distinct CDR3 sequences, with 17% as singletons. Study findings and constraints: In simple terms, a model built on 13 V-J features told ophthalmopathy apart from stable hyperthyroidism.

The CDR3 loop spans 13 amino acids. Deletions cut 3 bases from V and 7 bases from J, with 12 bases between. Hyperthyroidism, newly diagnosed and lasting under 2 months, affected patients aged 18 to 65. This clonotype was seen many times. Its specificity is not known. This TCR was recovered from a woman aged 25 to 39 with Graves' hyperthyroidism that later progressed to Graves' ophthalmopathy. The chain links TRBV12-3 or TRBV12-4 to TRBJ1-1, with a weak D call TRBD1 (5 bases). Material: blood. The CDR3 protein is CASSFGRDDEAFF. The CDR3 bases are TGTGCCAGCAGTTTCGGCAGGGACGATGAAGCTTTCTTT.